The T cell receptor beta chain under discussion was sequenced for a study of a mutant IDH1 vaccine in newly diagnosed glioma. On the study more broadly: Once 4-6 weeks had passed after radiotherapy alone, vaccination started, or it started with temozolomide cycles.

A remark on this clone: The antigen remains undetermined.

This CDR3 contains 14 residues. Deletions cut 2 bases from V and 6 bases from J, with 11 bases between. Looked up from germline, CDR1 is MNHNS and CDR2 is SASEGT. Time point of the sample: week 23, last vaccination. Vaccination used 300 ug of mutant IDH1 20-mer peptide per dose, with topical imiquimod. There were new WHO grade 3 or 4 astrocytomas in the donors, and these were IDH1-mutant and ATRX-lost. Only in-frame clones appear in the TCRdb table, and some are missing; sequencing was by immunoSEQ multiplex PCR. Here the sample spans about 86,000 clones, approximately 85% being singletons. The sample here was PBMCs, taken from a glioma patient whose treatment included an IDH1 peptide vaccine. The receptor comes from a man younger than 45 with glioma. Some clones in this sample may be carry-over from other donors' samples. V usage is TRBV6-1 and J usage is TRBJ1-3, with D perhaps TRBD1 (6 bases). The CDR3 DNA reads TGTGCCAGCAGTGAAAGTTGGGGGCCAAACACCATATATTTT. Translated, it gives CASSESWGPNTIYF.